This is a list of T cell receptor beta chains from one sample in a study of CD8+CD57+ T cells in acquired aplastic anemia. From the reads, TCRdb called clonotypes with MiXCR, one entry per CDR3 protein. The table records nearly 60,000 distinct CDR3 sequences, approximately 50% of them present only once. Source material: sorted CD4+, CD8+, or CD8+CD57+ T cells (not recorded which) from PBMCs. These receptors originate from a human donor with aplastic anemia. Each CDR3 is given with its conserved first and last residue. The D gene is left open where the match is weak. Some rows mark clone size as missing; the rest say once, few, many or name a class of expanded clone.

abundance: -; d_gene: TRBD1; j_gene: TRBJ2-7; v_gene: TRBV2; CDR3nt: TGTGCCACCACTCAGGGGGACAGGGTCTACGAGCAGTACTTC; CDR3aa: CATTQGDRVYEQYF
abundance: -; d_gene: -; j_gene: TRBJ2-3; v_gene: TRBV10-3; CDR3nt: TGTGCCATCAGTACTTCTGGTGGGGGTGGCACAGATACGCAGTATTTT; CDR3aa: CAISTSGGGGTDTQYF
abundance: many; d_gene: -; j_gene: TRBJ1-4; v_gene: TRBV7-2; CDR3nt: TGTGCCAGCAGCTTAGCGGGATTTGGTAATGAAAAACTGTTTTTT; CDR3aa: CASSLAGFGNEKLFF
abundance: -; d_gene: -; j_gene: TRBJ2-7; v_gene: TRBV25-1; CDR3nt: TGTGCCAGCAGTGAGACAGGAACCTACGAGCAGTACTTC; CDR3aa: CASSETGTYEQYF
abundance: -; d_gene: -; j_gene: TRBJ2-1; v_gene: TRBV7-9; CDR3nt: TGTGCCAGCAGCTTTCGGACAGCCGCGCTTATTGACAATGAGCAGTTCTTC; CDR3aa: CASSFRTAALIDNEQFF
abundance: -; d_gene: TRBD2; j_gene: TRBJ2-3; v_gene: TRBV24-1; CDR3nt: TGTGCCACCAGTGGAAAAGGGCTAGCGGGAGAGCCAGATACGCAGTATTTT; CDR3aa: CATSGKGLAGEPDTQYF
abundance: many; d_gene: -; j_gene: TRBJ1-2; v_gene: TRBV20-1; CDR3nt: TGCAGTGCTAGGTCCCCCGATCTTGTTCCTAACTATGGCTACACCTTC; CDR3aa: CSARSPDLVPNYGYTF
abundance: -; d_gene: -; j_gene: TRBJ2-5; v_gene: TRBV15; CDR3nt: TGTGCCACCAGCAGAGATTCGTTCCAAGAGACCCAGTACTTC; CDR3aa: CATSRDSFQETQYF
abundance: -; d_gene: -; j_gene: TRBJ1-2; v_gene: TRBV10-2; CDR3nt: TGCGCCAGCAGTGTCTATAACTATGGCTACACCTTC; CDR3aa: CASSVYNYGYTF
abundance: once; d_gene: TRBD2; j_gene: TRBJ2-2; v_gene: TRBV7-2; CDR3nt: TGTGCCAGCAGTTTTCGCGGGAGTTCAACCGGGGAGCTGTTTTTT; CDR3aa: CASSFRGSSTGELFF
abundance: -; d_gene: -; j_gene: TRBJ2-7; v_gene: TRBV25-1; CDR3nt: TGTGCCAGCAGTGAATATAAGGTTGGATCCTACGAGCAGTACTTC; CDR3aa: CASSEYKVGSYEQYF
abundance: -; d_gene: -; j_gene: TRBJ1-1; v_gene: TRBV19; CDR3nt: TGTGCCAGTAGTATTGGAGCCCTTGAAGCTTTCTTT; CDR3aa: CASSIGALEAFF
abundance: -; d_gene: -; j_gene: TRBJ2-7; v_gene: TRBV15; CDR3nt: TGTGCCACCAGCCTGCCCTGGACAGTCGAGCAGTACTTC; CDR3aa: CATSLPWTVEQYF
abundance: -; d_gene: TRBD2; j_gene: TRBJ2-7; v_gene: TRBV10-2; CDR3nt: TGCGCCAGCAGATTCGGACTAGCGGGGGGGCCAGTGGACGAGCAGTACTTC; CDR3aa: CASRFGLAGGPVDEQYF
abundance: many; d_gene: -; j_gene: TRBJ2-5; v_gene: TRBV4-1; CDR3nt: TGCGCCAGCAGCCAAATGTTAAGGGAAGAGACCCAGTACTTC; CDR3aa: CASSQMLREETQYF
abundance: many; d_gene: -; j_gene: TRBJ2-1; v_gene: TRBV2; CDR3nt: TGTGCCAGCAGTAGGGCGCGGGGATGGGCTGAGCAGTTCTTC; CDR3aa: CASSRARGWAEQFF
abundance: few; d_gene: -; j_gene: TRBJ2-5; v_gene: TRBV7-9; CDR3nt: TGTGCCAGCAGCTTAGAACTGCGGGGGCCGGTGTTGTACTTC; CDR3aa: CASSLELRGPVLYF